The 24 T cell receptor beta chains reported below all come from one sample, sequenced in a study of T cell repertoires in cytomegalovirus infection. TCRdb re-called the reads through MiXCR, storing one row per CDR3 protein. Here the sample spans roughly 640,000 distinct CDR3 sequences, 24% being singletons. Sequenced material: CD8+ T cells from PBMCs. These TCRs come from a human donor in good health (CMV status not recorded). Some clones in this sample may be carry-over from other donors' samples.

The chain uses TRBV29-1 and TRBJ1-2, with TRBD1 identical over 8 bases. There are 13 residues in the CDR3. The germline V gene has CDR1 SQVTM and CDR2 ANQGSEA. With 4 bases clipped from V and 1 base from J, the junction kept 2 bases outside the gene matches. As DNA, the CDR3 is TGCAGCGTTGCAGGGGGCAGTAACTATGGCTACACCTTC. Its translation: CSVAGGSNYGYTF.

Only a few counts were recorded for this clonotype. This sequence joins TRBV5-6 and TRBJ1-5; D is possibly TRBD1 (5 bases). The germline gives CDR1 SGHDT, CDR2 YYEEEE. The CDR3 is 15 amino acids. V was pared by 7 bases and J by 1 base, with 15 bases between. CDR3 loop: CASRQGFQSNQPQHF. CDR3 bases: TGTGCCAGCCGCCAGGGTTTCCAAAGCAATCAGCCCCAGCATTTT.

This clonotype was counted a single time. The V and J genes are TRBV20-1 and TRBJ2-1; the match to TRBD2 covers 13 bases. V was pared by 5 bases and J by 7 bases, with 5 bases of the junction left unmatched. This CDR3 spans 14 amino acids. Germline loops: CDR1 DFQATT, CDR2 SNEGSKA (reference sequence). This chain's CDR3 is CSARTSGGENEQFF. The CDR3 DNA is TGCAGTGCTCGGACTAGCGGGGGAGAAAATGAGCAGTTCTTC.

This clonotype occurred a few times. V gene TRBV19 combines with J gene TRBJ2-5; tentatively, D is TRBD1 or TRBD2 (5 bases each). Germline-derived CDR1 and CDR2 are LNHDA and SQIVND (reference sequence). The CDR3 loop spans 16 amino acids. Trimming removed 4 bases from V and 0 bases from J, with 15 bases in between. The CDR3 region is CASSSRGRGDQETQYF. The CDR3 DNA reads as TGTGCCAGTAGTAGTAGGGGACGGGGAGACCAAGAGACCCAGTACTTC. The full variable domain, its missing parts supplied by reference TRBV19 and TRBJ2-5, is DGGITQSPKYLFRKEGQNVTLSCEQNLNHDAMYWYRQDPGQGLRLIYYSQIVNDFQKGDIAEGYSVSREKKESFPLTVTSAQKNPTAFYLCASSSRGRGDQETQYFGPGTRLLVL.

This clonotype was recorded at least ten times. The J gene is TRBJ2-3, the V gene TRBV20-1; D call uncertain. CDR1 and CDR2 (germline): DFQATT, SNEGSKA (reference sequence). The V end was cut by 5 bases, the J end by 6 bases, with 9 bases between. The length of the CDR3 is 11 residues. The CDR3 nucleotides are TGCAGTGCTTTGTCGGCGGATACGCAGTATTTT. This gives the protein CSALSADTQYF.

The chain employs TRBV14 and TRBJ1-3; TRBD1 agrees at 9 bases. The germline gives CDR1 SGHDN, CDR2 FVKESK. CDR3 length: 19 residues. V shed 0 bases, J shed 2 bases, and the junction held 11 bases outside the gene matches. CDR3 residues: CASSQEEWGQGDAGNTIYF. The CDR3 nucleotides read TGTGCCAGCAGCCAAGAAGAATGGGGACAGGGCGACGCTGGAAACACCATATATTTT.

This clonotype appeared many times. This chain connects TRBV7-9 to TRBJ2-1; 7 positions agree with TRBD2. CDR1 is SEHNR and CDR2 is FQNEAQ in the germline V gene (reference sequence). CDR3 length equals 14 residues. Losses at the gene ends were 4 bases for V and 6 bases for J; bases not matched to a gene: 6. CDR3 nucleotide sequence: TGTGCCAGCAGCTCCCTTGGGAGGGGCAATGAGCAGTTCTTC. Protein sequence: CASSSLGRGNEQFF.

In its sample, this clonotype was seen a few times. The CDR3 region is CSVERKANTGELFF. CDR3 DNA: TGCAGCGTTGAGCGGAAGGCGAACACCGGGGAGCTGTTTTTT. The J gene is TRBJ2-2, the V gene TRBV29-1; D unresolved. Germline V gene data show CDR1 as SQVTM and CDR2 as ANQGSEA. The germline V and J ends were trimmed by 3 bases and 0 bases, with 8 bases remaining between them. The CDR3 has 14 residues.

This clonotype occurred a few times. The chain recombines TRBV12-3 or TRBV12-4 with TRBJ2-2, with TRBD1 as a possible D gene (5 bases). CDR3 length equals 11 residues. CDR3 nucleotides: TGTGGAACAGGGAACACCGGGGAGCTGTTTTTT. It specifies CGTGNTGELFF.

This clonotype was picked up many times. As DNA, the CDR3 is TGTGCCAGCAGCCCCCACGACTACAATGAGCAGTTCTTC. Translated: CASSPHDYNEQFF. This rearrangement joins TRBV7-2 to TRBJ2-1; D not certain. Germline V gene sequence: CDR1 SGHTA, CDR2 FQGNSA. The CDR3 length is 13 residues. V was pared by 5 bases and J by 3 bases, with 8 bases between.

This clonotype was observed at least ten times. The chain combines TRBV7-6 with TRBJ2-5, with D possibly matching TRBD1 (5 bases). V was cut by 2 bases and J by 3 bases, with 10 bases left in between. There are 14 residues in the CDR3. Germline loops: CDR1 SGHVS, CDR2 FNYEAQ. The CDR3, as DNA: TGTGCCAGCAGCTTAAGGGGCAGTAAAGAGACCCAGTACTTC. It yields the protein CASSLRGSKETQYF.

This chain uses TRBV6-5 with TRBJ2-3, with 9 bases identical to TRBD2. The V gene's germline CDR1 is MNHEY and CDR2 SVGAGI. Losses at the gene ends were 3 bases for V and 0 bases for J; bases not matched to a gene: 4. This CDR3 has 16 residues. In nucleotides, the CDR3 is TGTGCCAGCAGTTATAGCGGGGGTATCAGCACAGATACGCAGTATTTT. Its protein product is CASSYSGGISTDTQYF.

The V call is TRBV27, the J call TRBJ2-1; D perhaps matches TRBD2 (6 bases). CDR1 and CDR2 (germline): MNHEY, SMNVEV (reference sequence). V shed 4 bases and J shed 7 bases, with 14 bases lying between them. The CDR3 extends over 14 amino acids. CDR3: CASSSEGPGNEQFF. CDR3 bases: TGTGCCAGCAGTTCGGAGGGGCCTGGAAATGAGCAGTTCTTC.

In its sample, this clonotype was seen once. The chain carries TRBV20-1 and TRBJ2-7, with 8 bases lining up with TRBD2. CDR1 and CDR2 (germline): DFQATT, SNEGSKA (reference sequence). This CDR3 is 15 amino acids long. V was pared by 3 bases and J by 0 bases, with 7 bases of the junction left unmatched. The CDR3 spells CSARDLRGDSYEQYF. The CDR3 nucleotides read TGCAGTGCTAGGGACTTGCGGGGGGACTCCTACGAGCAGTACTTC.

This clonotype has at least ten counts. The CDR3: CASSWGQGAYEQYF. CDR3 nucleotide sequence: TGTGCCAGCAGCTGGGGACAGGGGGCGTACGAGCAGTACTTC. The chain carries TRBV7-9 and TRBJ2-7, with TRBD1 identical over 12 bases. Per germline, CDR1 SEHNR and CDR2 FQNEAQ (reference sequence). The CDR3 loop spans 14 amino acids. The J segment lost 4 bases and the V segment lost 4 bases, leaving 2 bases of the junction unmatched. Combining the CDR3 with reference TRBV7-9 and TRBJ2-7 gives the whole variable domain DTGVSQNPRHKITKRGQNVTFRCDPISEHNRLYWYRQTLGQGPEFLTYFQNEAQLEKSRLLSDRFSAERPKGSFSTLEIQRTEQGDSAMYLCASSWGQGAYEQYFGPGTRLTVT.

This clonotype was found many times. The J gene is TRBJ1-5, the V gene TRBV7-2, with D perhaps TRBD1 (6 bases). The V end was cut by 3 bases, the J end by 4 bases, with 13 bases between. Germline CDR1 and CDR2: SGHTA and FQGNSA. The CDR3 has 15 amino acids. The CDR3 reads CASSLTGGGNQPQHF. The CDR3 bases are TGTGCCAGCAGCTTGACAGGTGGAGGGAATCAGCCCCAGCATTTT. Based on the CDR3 plus reference TRBV7-2 and TRBJ1-5, the full variable domain is GAGVSQSPSNKVTEKGKDVELRCDPISGHTALYWYRQSLGQGLEFLIYFQGNSAPDKSGLPSDRFSAERTGGSVSTLTIQRTQQEDSAVYLCASSLTGGGNQPQHFGDGTRLSIL.

The genes are TRBV28 and TRBJ2-1, with D possibly being TRBD1 or TRBD2 (6 bases each). Per the germline V gene, CDR1 is MDHEN and CDR2 is SYDVKM. Trimming left V 1 base short and J 8 bases short, with 27 bases between. The CDR3 has 19 amino acids. The DNA of the CDR3 is TGTGCCAGCAGTTTATTTGGCGGGGAGAAGAGGGGGGTCTTTGATGAGCAGTTCTTC. The encoded protein is CASSLFGGEKRGVFDEQFF.

This clonotype turned up a few times. The V gene is TRBV20-1, the J gene TRBJ1-1; D may be TRBD1 (5 bases). The germline V gene has CDR1 DFQATT and CDR2 SNEGSKA (reference sequence). The ends were cut back, 1 base at V and 7 bases at J, with 10 bases in the middle. The CDR3 runs 12 residues. CDR3 bases: TGCAGTGCTAGAGGACAGCCGGGTGAAGCTTTCTTT. This gives the protein CSARGQPGEAFF.

This clonotype was observed at least ten times. This chain joins TRBV7-9 and TRBJ2-1; unclear D gene. This CDR3 comprises 16 residues. The germline V gene has CDR1 SEHNR and CDR2 FQNEAQ (reference sequence). V lost 3 bases, J lost 0 bases, and 12 bases lay in between. This CDR3 is CASSFTPEHSYNEQFF. The CDR3 DNA follows: TGTGCCAGCAGCTTTACCCCAGAGCACTCCTACAATGAGCAGTTCTTC.

This clonotype was counted only a few times. V gene TRBV7-9 combines with J gene TRBJ2-1; D unclear. Germline V gives CDR1 SEHNR, CDR2 FQNEAQ (reference sequence). The CDR3 extends over 14 amino acids. Trimming removed 1 base at V and 8 bases at J, with 12 bases between. CDR3 loop: CASSLGPAVDEQFF. DNA of the CDR3: TGTGCCAGCAGCTTAGGCCCAGCTGTAGATGAGCAGTTCTTC.

This chain links TRBV2 with TRBJ2-1, with D maybe TRBD1 (6 bases). Trimming took off 8 bases at V and 6 bases at J, with 11 bases between the two ends. This CDR3 has 12 amino acids. Germline V gives CDR1 SNHLY, CDR2 FYNNEI. The CDR3 DNA reads as TGTGCCAGCTTAGACAGGAGCAATGAGCAGTTCTTC. Protein sequence: CASLDRSNEQFF.

This clonotype was seen at least ten times. This chain joins TRBV4-1 and TRBJ1-2; D is unclear. The CDR3 spans 15 residues. The V end lost 1 base, the J end lost 4 bases, and 13 bases lay between the germline ends. Germline CDR1 and CDR2: MGHRA and YSYEKL. CDR3 nucleotide sequence: TGCGCCAGCAGCCAAGTCGACGGGTCTAGCTATGGCTACACCTTC. Amino acid sequence: CASSQVDGSSYGYTF.

This clonotype was seen only a few times. The chain uses TRBV27 and TRBJ2-5, with D perhaps TRBD1 (6 bases). V lost 0 bases, J lost 7 bases, and 12 bases lay in between. This CDR3 has 14 amino acids. Germline values: CDR1 MNHEY, CDR2 SMNVEV (reference sequence). The CDR3: CASSLSRGSTTQYF. DNA of the CDR3: TGTGCCAGCAGTTTATCGAGGGGGTCCACGACCCAGTACTTC.

Only a few counts were recorded for this clonotype. The chain has TRBV28 and TRBJ2-5, with TRBD1 identical over 10 bases. J lost 5 bases, V lost 3 bases, and 9 bases had no gene match. The germline gives CDR1 MDHEN, CDR2 SYDVKM. CDR3 length: 16 residues. In nucleotides, the CDR3 is TGTGCCAGCAGTTTTGGTTGGGGACAGGGGATGGAGACCCAGTACTTC. Its protein is CASSFGWGQGMETQYF.